Shown below are 24 T cell receptor beta chains from a single sample sequenced in a study of cytomegalovirus exposure and HLA in healthy donors. The PCR ran on 60 Vbeta and 13 Jbeta primers. The protocol was immunoSEQ multiplex PCR, while the TCRdb copy is restricted to in-frame clones and leaves out a portion. The repertoire holds fewer than 120,000 clones, around 80% seen once, with 13% in the top ten. Sequenced: PBMCs. The receptors stem from a man aged 30 to 39 in good health and CMV-seropositive.

The chain links TRBV28 to TRBJ2-1; possibly TRBD2 for D (6 bases). The CDR3 spans 16 residues. V was clipped by 8 bases and J by 7 bases, with 24 bases between them. The germline V gene encodes CDR1 MDHEN and CDR2 SYDVKM. CDR3 nucleotide sequence: TGTGCCAGCGGTCCTCCCGGCGGGACCGGATTAAATGAGCAGTTCTTC. Protein: CASGPPGGTGLNEQFF.

V and J are TRBV12-5 and TRBJ1-2, with TRBD1 as a possible D gene (6 bases). V gave up 0 bases and J gave up 3 bases, with 23 bases separating them. CDR3 size: 19 residues. The germline V gene encodes CDR1 LGHNT and CDR2 FRNRAP. The CDR3 region is CASGLVLQQGSKEDYGYTF. The CDR3 nucleotides are TGTGCTAGTGGTTTGGTATTACAGCAGGGGTCGAAGGAGGACTATGGCTACACCTTC.

This chain links TRBV5-6 with TRBJ1-5, with 8 bases identical to TRBD1. The V gene's germline CDR1 is SGHDT and CDR2 YYEEEE. With 4 bases clipped from V and 2 bases from J, the junction kept 5 bases outside the gene matches. The CDR3 is 15 residues long. The CDR3 region has the DNA TGTGCCAGCAGCCGGACAGGGAGTGGCAATCAGCCCCAGCATTTT. Encoded protein: CASSRTGSGNQPQHF.

This chain connects TRBV18 to TRBJ2-1; the match to TRBD1 covers 8 bases. The CDR3 consists of 18 residues. The J segment lost 6 bases and the V segment lost 4 bases, leaving 17 bases of the junction unmatched. Germline loops: CDR1 KGHSH, CDR2 LQKENI. The CDR3 DNA is TGTGCCAGCTCACTCAATCCCCCGGTGGGACAGGTGGGCAATGAGCAGTTCTTC. Translation gives CASSLNPPVGQVGNEQFF.

This chain links TRBV30 with TRBJ1-6; weak D call: TRBD1 (5 bases). The CDR3 totals 12 residues. Trimming shortened V by 5 bases and J by 7 bases, and 9 bases separated the two germline ends. Per germline, CDR1 GTSNPN and CDR2 SVGIG (reference sequence). The CDR3 loop is CAWGHTNSPLHF. The CDR3 DNA is TGTGCCTGGGGACATACCAATTCACCCCTCCACTTT.

This chain connects TRBV4-3 to TRBJ2-1; D possibly corresponds to TRBD2 (6 bases). Germline CDR1 is LGHNA and CDR2 is YSLEER. V was trimmed by 2 bases and J by 3 bases, leaving 11 bases between them. CDR3 size: 15 residues. This CDR3 reads CASSQSLASYNEQFF. CDR3 bases: TGCGCCAGCAGCCAAAGTCTAGCGAGCTACAATGAGCAGTTCTTC.

The CDR3 sequence: CASSASLGTSGDEQYF. CDR3 DNA sequence: TGTGCCAGCAGCGCGTCTCTCGGGACTAGCGGCGACGAGCAGTACTTC. This chain joins TRBV9 and TRBJ2-7; 11 nucleotides agree with TRBD2. The germline CDR1 and CDR2 sequences are SGDLS and YYNGEE. The junction had 10 bases not matched to a gene; V was cut back by 3 bases and J by 5 bases. CDR3 length: 16 residues.

This rearrangement joins TRBV7-2 to TRBJ1-2; D not certain. CDR3 length: 15 amino acids. Trimming stripped 1 base from V and 4 bases from J, with 13 bases between. Germline CDR1 and CDR2: SGHTA and FQGNSA. CDR3 in DNA: TGTGCCAGCAGCTTAGTGGAGGGCGGAGGCTATGGCTACACCTTC. Its protein product is CASSLVEGGGYGYTF.

The rearrangement uses TRBV29-1 and TRBJ2-7; TRBD1 might be the D (6 bases). The germline gives CDR1 SQVTM, CDR2 ANQGSEA. Between the trimmed V and J ends, which lost 7 bases and 3 bases, there was a span of 10 bases. The CDR3 sequence is 11 residues long. The CDR3 protein is CSAGQNYEQYF. The CDR3, as DNA: TGCAGCGCCGGACAGAACTACGAGCAGTACTTC.

This clone was seen just once. The chain combines TRBV21-1 with TRBJ1-2; the table's TRBD1 call for D was not verified on the DNA. TRBV21-1 is tagged as a pseudogene. The CDR3 runs 15 residues. The CDR3 nucleotides are TGTGCCAGCAAAATAGGACAGGATCATAACTATGGCTACACCTTC. Its protein product is CASKIGQDHNYGYTF.

The V gene is TRBV4-1, the J gene TRBJ2-1, with D possibly matching TRBD2 (5 bases). The CDR3 has 15 amino acids. Germline values: CDR1 MGHRA, CDR2 YSYEKL. Trimming took 2 bases from V and 3 from J, leaving 11 bases between them. CDR3 nucleotide sequence: TGCGCCAGCAGCCAAATAGCGTCTTTCTACAATGAGCAGTTCTTC. Translated: CASSQIASFYNEQFF.

The sample holds a few counts of this clone. The chain employs TRBV28 and TRBJ1-4; D might be TRBD1 (5 bases). This CDR3 has 18 residues. V was trimmed by 6 bases and J by 2 bases, leaving 22 bases between them. Germline V lookup: CDR1 MDHEN, CDR2 SYDVKM. Written as DNA, the CDR3 is TGTGCCAGCAGACCATTGCAGGGCAGGGTTTGGACTAATGAAAAACTGTTTTTT. Translation gives CASRPLQGRVWTNEKLFF. Drawing the rest from reference TRBV28 and TRBJ1-4, the complete variable domain is DVKVTQSSRYLVKRTGEKVFLECVQDMDHENMFWYRQDPGLGLRLIYFSYDVKMKEKGDIPEGYSVSREKKERFSLILESASTNQTSMYLCASRPLQGRVWTNEKLFFGSGTQLSVL.

The V call is TRBV5-1, the J call TRBJ2-1; 9 bases align to TRBD2. The CDR3 contains 15 residues. In germline, CDR1 is SGHRS, CDR2 YFSETQ. J gave up 8 bases and V 1 base, and 7 bases lay outside the gene matches. CDR3 amino acids: CASSLLSGGGYEQFF. The DNA for the CDR3 is TGCGCCAGCAGCTTGCTTAGCGGGGGAGGGTATGAGCAGTTCTTC.

The chain has TRBV6-5 and TRBJ1-1; D is unresolved. Germline assignment: CDR1 MNHEY and CDR2 SVGAGI. Deletions cut 2 bases from V and 1 base from J, with 11 bases between. This CDR3 is 15 amino acids long. CDR3 DNA: TGTGCCAGCAGTTACGGAGGGAAAGGGAACACTGAAGCTTTCTTT. It specifies CASSYGGKGNTEAFF.

J is TRBJ2-7 and V is TRBV9; D is possibly TRBD1 (5 bases). The CDR3 runs to 16 residues. Trimming removed 0 bases at V and 2 bases at J, with 15 bases between. The germline CDR1 and CDR2 sequences are SGDLS and YYNGEE. In DNA, the CDR3 is TGTGCCAGCAGCGTAGGTTTTGGGGCCCGCCCCTACGAGCAGTACTTC. Its protein product is CASSVGFGARPYEQYF.

The DNA for the CDR3 is TGTGCCAGCTCACCTGAGACAGGGGGAAACTATGGCTACACCTTC. Encoded protein: CASSPETGGNYGYTF. The rearrangement uses TRBV18 and TRBJ1-2; the match to TRBD1 covers 9 bases. This CDR3 is built from 15 residues. J gave up 2 bases and V 3 bases, and 4 bases lay outside the gene matches. CDR1 KGHSH and CDR2 LQKENI come from the germline V gene. The full variable domain, completed using reference TRBV18 and TRBJ1-2, is NAGVMQNPRHLVRRRGQEARLRCSPMKGHSHVYWYRQLPEEGLKFMVYLQKENIIDESGMPKERFSAEFPKEGPSILRIQQVVRGDSAAYFCASSPETGGNYGYTFGSGTRLTVV.

The chain links TRBV27 to TRBJ2-7; D might be TRBD2 (7 bases). V gave up 9 bases and J gave up 3 bases, with 15 bases separating them. Germline CDR1 and CDR2: MNHEY and SMNVEV (reference sequence). CDR3 length equals 13 residues. Here the CDR3 DNA reads TGTGCCAGTGGACGGGGGGCCGTCTACGAGCAGTACTTC. Its translation is CASGRGAVYEQYF.

This chain uses TRBV7-8 with TRBJ2-2; TRBD1 matches at 11 bases. CDR3 length: 17 residues. V trimming: 3 bases; J trimming: 4 bases; junction bases outside the gene matches: 7. Germline CDR1 and CDR2: SGHVS and FQNEAQ. The CDR3 sequence: CASSLGTGGASTGELFF. The CDR3 bases are TGTGCCAGCAGCTTGGGGACAGGGGGAGCGAGCACCGGGGAGCTGTTTTTT.

The chain carries TRBV11-2 and TRBJ2-2; perhaps TRBD1 as D (6 bases). Trimming left V 8 bases short and J 6 bases short, with 16 bases between. The CDR3 is 14 amino acids. The germline gives CDR1 SGHAT, CDR2 FQNNGV. The chain's CDR3 is CASPRTDRAGELFF. DNA for the CDR3: TGTGCCAGCCCGCGGACAGATAGGGCCGGGGAGCTGTTTTTT.

About this clone itself: At the DNA level, this CDR3 is encoded by other sequences in the same sample as well. This chain links TRBV7-6 with TRBJ2-5, with D maybe TRBD2 (5 bases). The germline V gene has CDR1 SGHVS and CDR2 FNYEAQ. V gave up 5 bases and J gave up 5 bases, with 6 bases separating them. The CDR3 is 11 residues long. This chain's CDR3 is CASSPGETQYF. CDR3 coding DNA: TGTGCCAGCAGCCCGGGGGAGACCCAGTACTTC.

V and J are TRBV6-5 and TRBJ2-7, with 7 bases fitting TRBD1. The CDR3 is made up of 14 amino acids. Trimming cost V 6 bases and J 0 bases; bases outside gene matches: 5. Germline values: CDR1 MNHEY, CDR2 SVGAGI. The CDR3 bases are TGTGCCAGCAGCGGGGACAGAAACTCCTACGAGCAGTACTTC. This encodes CASSGDRNSYEQYF.

The gene calls are TRBV11-2 and TRBJ2-7; TRBD1 matches at 7 bases. J gave up 5 bases and V 5 bases, and 12 bases lay outside the gene matches. The CDR3 runs to 15 residues. The germline gives CDR1 SGHAT, CDR2 FQNNGV. The CDR3 loop is CASSPWDSSVDEQYF. CDR3 DNA sequence: TGTGCCAGCAGCCCGTGGGACAGCTCGGTCGACGAGCAGTACTTC.

Only one count was recorded for this clone. This chain links TRBV28 with TRBJ1-6, with no clear D. CDR3 length: 15 residues. V was shortened by 3 bases and J by 0 bases, with 6 bases between the two germline ends. Germline values: CDR1 MDHEN, CDR2 SYDVKM. CDR3 protein: CASSLKSSYNSPLHF. The CDR3 bases are TGTGCCAGCAGTTTGAAGAGCTCCTATAATTCACCCCTCCACTTT.

The chain uses TRBV4-3 and TRBJ2-3; D is uncertain. This CDR3 region has 15 residues. CDR1 is LGHNA, CDR2 YSLEER, per germline. V lost 0 bases to trimming and J lost 0 bases, with 7 bases between them. The CDR3 DNA reads TGCGCCAGCAGCCAAGAAGGCGGAAGCACAGATACGCAGTATTTT. It specifies CASSQEGGSTDTQYF.